These 18 T cell receptor beta chains came from one sample sequenced in a study of shared clonotypes between healthy human individuals (dated by TCRdb to about 2020). Libraries were prepared through the immunoSEQ multiplex PCR assay. The immuneACCESS repertoire file appears here via TCRdb, limited to in-frame rearrangements. These files lack a portion of the clones; in checked studies, under half of the deficit traces to unresolved V genes, and the cause of the others is not known. A total of around 1,000,000 clones appear in this sample, around three quarters of them only once. The ten most abundant clones make up about 0.89% of the sample. The sample was memory CD4+ T cells from PBMCs. The intended sense of this specimen's cell subset or site label: CD45RA-negative fraction. Receptors were obtained from a man aged 18-30 years in good health. Some clones in this sample may be carry-over from other donors' samples.

As regards this clone: This sample includes further DNA sequences coding for the same CDR3. This chain joins TRBV4-3 and TRBJ2-7; 9 nucleotides match TRBD2. The V gene end was trimmed by 0 bases and the J gene end by 0 bases; junction bases not matched to a gene: 3. The CDR3 covers 16 residues. Germline V lookup: CDR1 LGHNA, CDR2 YSLEER. CDR3 in DNA: TGCGCCAGCAGCCAAGATTTACTAGCGGGCTCCTACGAGCAGTACTTC. Translated, it gives CASSQDLLAGSYEQYF.

This clone was recorded a few times. V gene TRBV6-6 combines with J gene TRBJ1-1, with D perhaps matching TRBD1 (5 bases). V lost 2 bases and J 7 bases, leaving 11 bases between the germline ends. CDR1 and CDR2 (germline): MNHNY, SVGAGI (reference sequence). CDR3 size: 13 residues. The CDR3 spells CASSYARDGEAFF. CDR3 in DNA: TGTGCCAGCAGTTACGCCCGGGACGGTGAAGCTTTCTTT.

This clone has just one count. The chain is built from TRBV7-2 and TRBJ2-4; D might be TRBD2 (5 bases). CDR3 length: 14 residues. CDR1 is SGHTA, CDR2 FQGNSA, per germline. Trimming shortened V by 2 bases and J by 8 bases, and 13 bases separated the two germline ends. CDR3: CASSLRALGDIQYF. In DNA, the CDR3 is TGTGCCAGCAGCTTAAGGGCCCTCGGGGACATTCAGTACTTC.

J is TRBJ1-1 and V is TRBV6-6, with TRBD1 identical over 7 bases. Trimming removed 6 bases from V and 8 bases from J; junction bases left unmatched: 15. This CDR3 comprises 15 residues. Germline loops: CDR1 MNHNY, CDR2 SVGAGI (reference sequence). CDR3 DNA: TGTGCCAGCAGCCCCCGACAGGGACAGCTAAGCGAAGCTTTCTTT. It translates to CASSPRQGQLSEAFF.

The chain joins TRBV4-2 to TRBJ2-3, with D uncertain. V lost 1 base and J 4 bases, leaving 12 bases between the germline ends. The CDR3 is made up of 15 amino acids. CDR1 is LGHNA, CDR2 YNFKEQ, per germline. The CDR3 DNA reads as TGTGCCAGCAGCCAAGGGCAAGGGTCCCCAGATACGCAGTATTTT. It codes for CASSQGQGSPDTQYF.

This clone was detected only once. At one end the junction does not follow the germline gene, possibly because of a read error. The chain has TRBV19 and TRBJ2-2, with D possibly TRBD2 on 5 matching bases. This CDR3 has 13 amino acids. CDR1 is LNHDA, CDR2 SQIVND, per germline (reference sequence). This chain's CDR3 is CASRPIGPGEPFF. CDR3 bases: TGTGCCAGTCGACCGATCGGGCCCGGGGAGCCGTTTTTT.

V and J are TRBV7-9 and TRBJ2-7; 11 bases are a match to TRBD1. Germline V CDR1 and CDR2: SEHNR, FQNEAQ (reference sequence). V shed 5 bases, J shed 5 bases, and the junction held 8 bases outside the gene matches. This CDR3 is built from 15 residues. The CDR3 DNA reads TGTGCCAGCAGCAAGGACAGGGGGCGCATGAACGAGCAGTACTTC. It yields the protein CASSKDRGRMNEQYF.

As concerns this clone: A far larger clone is just one base off, so this is likely a read error. Other DNA sequences from this sample encode an identical CDR3 as well. The rearrangement joins TRBV5-1 to TRBJ2-7; D remains unclear. The CDR3 sequence is 11 residues long. The V gene's germline CDR1 is SGHRS and CDR2 YFSETQ. The V end was cut by 3 bases, the J end by 2 bases, with 3 bases between. The CDR3 nucleotides are TGCGCCAGCAGCTCGACCTACGAGCAGTACTTC. Translating gives CASSSTYEQYF.

The chain employs TRBV7-2 and TRBJ2-5; D not resolved. CDR1 SGHTA and CDR2 FQGNSA come from the germline V gene. This CDR3 spans 17 amino acids. V shed 2 bases and J shed 12 bases, with 28 bases lying between them. The CDR3 region is CASSLYSGSRLRPPEYF. For the CDR3, the DNA is TGTGCCAGCAGCTTATACAGTGGTTCTCGTTTAAGGCCCCCCGAGTACTTC. Full variable domain (rest looked up from reference TRBV7-2 and TRBJ2-5): GAGVSQSPSNKVTEKGKDVELRCDPISGHTALYWYRQSLGQGLEFLIYFQGNSAPDKSGLPSDRFSAERTGGSVSTLTIQRTQQEDSAVYLCASSLYSGSRLRPPEYFGPGTRLLVL.

As for this clone: Other DNA variants within this sample encode the same CDR3. V gene TRBV4-2 combines with J gene TRBJ2-1; 10 nucleotides align to TRBD2. Germline V gene sequence: CDR1 LGHNA, CDR2 YNFKEQ. Germline trimming cut 0 bases from V and 4 bases from J; bases unmatched to any gene: 3. This CDR3 is 16 amino acids long. CDR3 sequence: CASSQDLAGAYNEQFF. For the CDR3, the DNA is TGTGCCAGCAGCCAAGATCTAGCGGGGGCTTACAATGAGCAGTTCTTC.

This chain joins TRBV7-9 and TRBJ2-2; D is unclear. The CDR3 is 12 amino acids. V was trimmed by 4 bases and J by 7 bases, leaving 7 bases between them. Germline CDR1 reads SEHNR; CDR2 reads FQNEAQ (reference sequence). CDR3 residues: CASSYSNGELFF. In DNA, the CDR3 is TGTGCCAGCAGCTATTCGAACGGGGAGCTGTTTTTT.

V is TRBV7-6 and J is TRBJ1-4; 8 bases fit TRBD1. V gave up 0 bases and J gave up 5 bases; unmatched junction bases: 8. The CDR3 covers 17 residues. Germline CDR1 reads SGHVS; CDR2 reads FNYEAQ. This CDR3 reads CASSLASGGQGNEKLFF. The CDR3 nucleotides read TGTGCCAGCAGCTTAGCGTCTGGTGGACAGGGCAATGAAAAACTGTTTTTT. The variable domain in full, completed from reference TRBV7-6 and TRBJ1-4, reads GAGVSQSPRYKVTKRGQDVALRCDPISGHVSLYWYRQALGQGPEFLTYFNYEAQQDKSGLPNDRFSAERPEGSISTLTIQRTEQRDSAMYRCASSLASGGQGNEKLFFGSGTQLSVL.

The chain couples TRBV7-2 to TRBJ2-5; the D gene is possibly TRBD2 (5 bases). From germline, CDR1 is SGHTA and CDR2 FQGNSA. Trimming stripped 5 bases from V and 3 bases from J, with 10 bases between. This CDR3 has 13 amino acids. CDR3 amino acids: CASSRRREETQYF. The CDR3 nucleotides are TGTGCCAGCAGCCGGAGGCGGGAAGAGACCCAGTACTTC.

The rearrangement uses TRBV5-1 and TRBJ1-4; TRBD1 matches at 12 bases. The germline CDR1 and CDR2 sequences are SGHRS and YFSETQ. Trimming removed 4 bases from V and 6 bases from J; junction bases left unmatched: 7. This CDR3 is 16 amino acids long. CDR3 nucleotides: TGCGCCAGCAGCCCGGGACAGGGGGCGGGCTATGAAAAACTGTTTTTT. Protein product: CASSPGQGAGYEKLFF. The variable domain in full, completed from reference TRBV5-1 and TRBJ1-4, reads KAGVTQTPRYLIKTRGQQVTLSCSPISGHRSVSWYQQTPGQGLQFLFEYFSETQRNKGNFPGRFSGRQFSNSRSEMNVSTLELGDSALYLCASSPGQGAGYEKLFFGSGTQLSVL.

Concerning this clone: Other DNA sequences in this specimen translate into the identical CDR3. The chain is built from TRBV29-1 and TRBJ2-4; possibly TRBD1 or TRBD2 for D (5 bases each). With 2 bases removed from V and 3 bases from J, the gap between germline ends came to 8 bases. This CDR3 has 13 residues. Germline-derived CDR1 and CDR2 are SQVTM and ANQGSEA. The CDR3 loop is CSVESGGKNIQYF. The CDR3 bases are TGCAGCGTTGAATCTGGGGGCAAAAACATTCAGTACTTC. Based on the CDR3 plus reference TRBV29-1 and TRBJ2-4, the full variable domain is SAVISQKPSRDICQRGTSLTIQCQVDSQVTMMFWYRQQPGQSLTLIATANQGSEATYESGFVIDKFPISRPNLTFSTLTVSNMSPEDSSIYLCSVESGGKNIQYFGAGTRLSVL.

Details on this clone: Other nucleotide sequences in the sample specify the same CDR3. Here the CDR3 reads CASSSRGQGGTEAFF. CDR3 coding DNA: TGTGCCAGCAGCTCCCGAGGCCAAGGAGGGACTGAAGCTTTCTTT. V and J are TRBV7-9 and TRBJ1-1; no clear D. The ends were cut back, 4 bases at V and 5 bases at J, with 17 bases in the middle. The CDR3 is 15 residues long. Germline V gene lookup returns CDR1 SEHNR and CDR2 FQNEAQ (reference sequence). Full variable domain (outside the CDR3, taken from reference TRBV7-9 and TRBJ1-1): DTGVSQNPRHKITKRGQNVTFRCDPISEHNRLYWYRQTLGQGPEFLTYFQNEAQLEKSRLLSDRFSAERPKGSFSTLEIQRTEQGDSAMYLCASSSRGQGGTEAFFGQGTRLTVV.

This chain links TRBV7-9 with TRBJ1-1, with D uncertain. The CDR3 totals 15 residues. The V end was cut by 1 base, the J end by 1 base, with 10 bases between. In germline, CDR1 is SEHNR, CDR2 FQNEAQ (reference sequence). The CDR3 DNA follows: TGTGCCAGCAGCTTAGTGAGGTACACGAACACTGAAGCTTTCTTT. Translating gives CASSLVRYTNTEAFF.

This chain joins TRBV5-1 and TRBJ2-5; no clear D. CDR3 length: 16 amino acids. The germline V and J ends were trimmed by 3 bases and 4 bases, with 19 bases remaining between them. CDR1 is SGHRS, CDR2 YFSETQ, per germline. In DNA, the CDR3 is TGCGCCAGCAGCTACGTTGAGGAGTTCCTTACAGAGACCCAGTACTTC. Protein sequence: CASSYVEEFLTETQYF.